What follows are 25 T cell receptor beta chains derived from one specimen sequenced in a study of T cell responses to AZD1222 COVID-19 vaccine. Measured with immunoSEQ multiplex PCR; TCRdb has only the in-frame clones, and not every one. The repertoire holds fewer than 150,000 clones, with around 91% as singletons. The sequencing used peripheral blood, collected on day 0 of AZD1222 vaccination. Receptors originate from an adult in good health.

The chain is built from TRBV6-1 and TRBJ1-1; 7 nucleotides line up with TRBD1. Germline CDR1 and CDR2: MNHNS and SASEGT. This CDR3 has 14 residues. The V and J ends lost 1 base and 4 bases, in that order; junction bases with no gene match: 3. The CDR3 is CASSEGTGSTEAFF. CDR3 bases: TGTGCCAGCAGTGAAGGGACAGGTAGCACTGAAGCTTTCTTT.

The chain is built from TRBV30 and TRBJ2-7; no definite D call. From germline, CDR1 is GTSNPN and CDR2 SVGIG (reference sequence). CDR3 length: 14 amino acids. V was clipped by 3 bases and J by 0 bases, with 12 bases between them. Here the CDR3 reads CAWRPLDGSYEQYF. The CDR3 DNA reads TGTGCCTGGAGGCCTCTTGACGGCTCCTACGAGCAGTACTTC.

CDR3 DNA: TGTGCCAGCAGTTCGTTTACAGGTATCTCTGGAAACACCATATATTTT. It codes for CASSSFTGISGNTIYF. The rearrangement uses TRBV28 and TRBJ1-3; D may be TRBD1 (5 bases). The germline gives CDR1 MDHEN, CDR2 SYDVKM. The CDR3 runs to 16 residues. Trimming took 4 bases from V and 0 from J, leaving 13 bases between them.

The CDR3 is CASGGGTNTEAFF. The CDR3 coding sequence is TGTGCCAGCGGCGGGGGCACGAACACTGAAGCTTTCTTT. The V gene is TRBV9, the J gene TRBJ1-1; the D gene is possibly TRBD1 (6 bases). The germline V gene encodes CDR1 SGDLS and CDR2 YYNGEE. V was cut by 7 bases and J by 1 base, with 11 bases left in between. CDR3 length equals 13 residues. The full variable domain, in which reference TRBV9 and TRBJ1-1 provide the parts outside the CDR3, is DSGVTQTPKHLITATGQRVTLRCSPRSGDLSVYWYQQSLDQGLQFLIQYYNGEERAKGNILERFSAQQFPDLHSELNLSSLELGDSALYFCASGGGTNTEAFFGQGTRLTVV.

As concerns this clone: Other DNA sequences from this sample encode an identical CDR3 as well. The gene calls are TRBV6-5 and TRBJ1-5; D uncertain. Germline loops: CDR1 MNHEY, CDR2 SVGAGI. Trimming cost V 2 bases and J 3 bases, with 8 bases left between them. This CDR3 is 14 amino acids long. CDR3 sequence: CASSYAGNNQPQHF. Here the CDR3 DNA reads TGTGCCAGCAGTTACGCCGGGAACAATCAGCCCCAGCATTTT.

The CDR3 reads CASIGRSWFF. CDR3 coding DNA: TGTGCCAGCATTGGGAGGTCGTGGTTCTTC. The chain is built from TRBV18 and TRBJ2-1; tentative D call: TRBD2 (6 bases). Trimming removed 8 bases from V and 15 bases from J, with 14 bases in between. Germline lookup yields CDR1 KGHSH and CDR2 LQKENI. The CDR3 runs 10 residues. The variable domain in full, completed from reference TRBV18 and TRBJ2-1, reads NAGVMQNPRHLVRRRGQEARLRCSPMKGHSHVYWYRQLPEEGLKFMVYLQKENIIDESGMPKERFSAEFPKEGPSILRIQQVVRGDSAAYFCASIGRSWFFGPGTRLTVL.

The chain uses TRBV7-2 and TRBJ2-3; D is perhaps TRBD2 (7 bases). In germline, CDR1 is SGHTA, CDR2 FQGNSA. The CDR3 runs to 15 residues. Trimming left V 5 bases short and J 5 bases short, with 17 bases between. The DNA for the CDR3 is TGTGCCAGCAGCCGTGGGGGGGCCGGTAGAGATACGCAGTATTTT. Translated: CASSRGGAGRDTQYF.

This chain uses TRBV6-5 with TRBJ1-1; D is ambiguous. CDR3 size: 12 residues. The V and J ends lost 8 bases and 0 bases respectively, with 7 bases between them. Germline CDR1 reads MNHEY; CDR2 reads SVGAGI. This chain's CDR3 is CASVWVNTEAFF. In DNA, the CDR3 is TGTGCCAGCGTCTGGGTGAACACTGAAGCTTTCTTT.

The rearrangement uses TRBV7-9 and TRBJ2-7; TRBD1 agrees at 7 bases. Germline V lookup: CDR1 SEHNR, CDR2 FQNEAQ (reference sequence). The CDR3 has 13 residues. Germline trimming cut 3 bases from V and 3 bases from J; bases unmatched to any gene: 2. CDR3 DNA: TGTGCCAGCAGCTTCAACAGGGGCTACGAGCAGTACTTC. Encoded protein: CASSFNRGYEQYF.

This clone was observed once. This sample includes further DNA sequences coding for the same CDR3. Written as DNA, the CDR3 is TGTGCCAGCAGCTTAGGGCCAGGGAACTTAGAAAAACTGTTTTTT. Its translation is CASSLGPGNLEKLFF. The V gene is TRBV7-8, the J gene TRBJ1-4; possibly TRBD1 for D (5 bases). Germline CDR1 is SGHVS and CDR2 is FQNEAQ. CDR3 length: 15 residues. V shed 1 base and J shed 8 bases, with 14 bases lying between them.

This chain joins TRBV6-4 and TRBJ2-1; 10 nucleotides match TRBD2. Per the germline V gene, CDR1 is MRHNA and CDR2 is SNTAGT. V shed 5 bases and J 3 bases; nucleotides not matched to a gene: 4. This CDR3 has 15 amino acids. The CDR3 reads CASSKLAGDYNEQFF. The CDR3 nucleotides are TGTGCCAGCAGTAAGCTAGCGGGAGACTACAATGAGCAGTTCTTC.

J is TRBJ2-7 and V is TRBV27; 7 positions agree with TRBD1. Germline CDR1 is MNHEY and CDR2 is SMNVEV (reference sequence). The CDR3 consists of 16 residues. V was pared by 0 bases and J by 3 bases, with 8 bases of the junction left unmatched. CDR3 nucleotides: TGTGCCAGCAGTTTATCGCTAAGACAGGGACGCTACGAGCAGTACTTC. Protein sequence: CASSLSLRQGRYEQYF.

The chain uses TRBV7-9 and TRBJ2-6; TRBD1 agrees at 8 bases. Germline-derived CDR1 and CDR2 are SEHNR and FQNEAQ (reference sequence). Trimming took 5 bases from V and 2 from J; bases not matched to a gene: 5. The CDR3 is 16 amino acids. The DNA of the CDR3 is TGTGCCAGCAGCCAAAACAGGGGGACTGGGGCCAACGTCCTGACTTTC. Encoded protein: CASSQNRGTGANVLTF.

The chain combines TRBV27 with TRBJ1-5, with 7 bases that match TRBD1. Germline lookup yields CDR1 MNHEY and CDR2 SMNVEV (reference sequence). Trimming took 5 bases from V and 4 from J; bases not matched to a gene: 5. This CDR3 is built from 14 residues. The CDR3 DNA is TGTGCCAGCAGTGCCGGGACAGAAAATCAGCCCCAGCATTTT. It encodes CASSAGTENQPQHF.

This rearrangement joins TRBV2 to TRBJ1-2, with TRBD1 identical over 8 bases. The germline gives CDR1 SNHLY, CDR2 FYNNEI. The CDR3 extends over 15 amino acids. J was trimmed by 10 bases and V by 1 base; bases with no gene match: 11. In nucleotides, the CDR3 is TGTGCCAGCAGTGAAGTAGATGACAGGGGTGGCTTCTACACCTTC. Amino acid sequence: CASSEVDDRGGFYTF.

The chain combines TRBV10-3 with TRBJ1-5; D possibly corresponds to TRBD1 (6 bases). Germline CDR1 ENHRY, CDR2 SYGVKD. Trimming took 10 bases from V and 3 from J, leaving 19 bases between them. The CDR3 runs 15 residues. Here the CDR3 reads CATNRNGQTNQPQHF. CDR3 bases: TGTGCCACAAACCGTAACGGACAGACCAATCAGCCCCAGCATTTT.

The CDR3, as DNA: TGTGCTAGTGGTTTGGGCCTAAGAGAGTCCTACAATGAGCAGTTCTTC. The encoded protein is CASGLGLRESYNEQFF. The chain combines TRBV12-5 with TRBJ2-1; D is ambiguous. Germline CDR1 reads LGHNT; CDR2 reads FRNRAP. V was cut by 1 base and J by 1 base, with 11 bases left in between. The CDR3 extends over 16 amino acids.

The gene calls are TRBV7-9 and TRBJ1-3, with D unclear. This CDR3 region has 12 residues. V dropped 5 bases and J dropped 0 bases, with 2 bases sitting between them. The germline gives CDR1 SEHNR, CDR2 FQNEAQ (reference sequence). The CDR3 DNA is TGTGCCAGCAGCAACTCTGGAAACACCATATATTTT. Protein sequence: CASSNSGNTIYF.

V usage is TRBV3-1 (or the pseudogene TRBV3-2) and J usage is TRBJ1-2; D remains ambiguous. Germline V gene sequence: CDR1 LGHDT, CDR2 YNNKEL (reference sequence). The CDR3 contains 15 residues. V dropped 1 base and J dropped 7 bases, with 16 bases sitting between them. The CDR3 DNA reads as TGTGCCAGCAGCCAAGCGCTGGAGGGTGTGGGTGGCTACACCTTC. Its protein product is CASSQALEGVGGYTF.

The rearrangement links TRBV27 to TRBJ1-1, with 10 bases matching TRBD1. Trimming took 8 bases from V and 5 from J; bases not matched to a gene: 8. Germline lookup yields CDR1 MNHEY and CDR2 SMNVEV (reference sequence). The CDR3 length is 14 residues. Here the CDR3 DNA reads TGTGCCAGCCAAGCGGGACAGGGGATAACTGAAGCTTTCTTT. Translated, it gives CASQAGQGITEAFF.

The chain couples TRBV7-3 to TRBJ2-3; 9 bases match TRBD1. From germline, CDR1 is SGHTA and CDR2 FQGTGA. V was clipped by 2 bases and J by 3 bases; unmatched bases: 9. CDR3 length equals 17 residues. The CDR3 nucleotides are TGTGCCAGCAGCTTATCCGCCGGGACAGGGAGAACAGATACGCAGTATTTT. It specifies CASSLSAGTGRTDTQYF.

This clone was seen just once. V gene TRBV5-1 combines with J gene TRBJ1-2; TRBD1 agrees at 11 bases. Germline CDR1 reads SGHRS; CDR2 reads YFSETQ. The J segment lost 3 bases and the V segment lost 4 bases, leaving 2 bases of the junction unmatched. The CDR3 spans 14 residues. The CDR3 is CASSRTGGDYGYTF. The CDR3 nucleotides read TGCGCCAGCAGCCGGACAGGGGGCGACTATGGCTACACCTTC.

The genes are TRBV21-1 and TRBJ2-7; whether TRBD1, the table's D call, matches the DNA was not checked. TRBV21-1 counts as a pseudogene. The CDR3 sequence is 16 residues long. CDR3 loop: CASRGGRTGVSYEQYF. In DNA, the CDR3 is TGTGCCAGCAGGGGAGGGAGGACAGGGGTTTCCTACGAGCAGTACTTC.

The chain employs TRBV27 and TRBJ2-1, with TRBD1 as a possible D gene (6 bases). V lost 5 bases and J lost 0, with 11 bases in between. This CDR3 is built from 15 residues. The germline gives CDR1 MNHEY, CDR2 SMNVEV (reference sequence). CDR3 sequence: CASSGTGNSYNEQFF. The CDR3 coding sequence is TGTGCCAGCAGTGGAACAGGGAACTCCTACAATGAGCAGTTCTTC.

V gene TRBV5-4 combines with J gene TRBJ1-3; TRBD1 matches at 7 bases. The V gene end was trimmed by 4 bases and the J gene end by 2 bases; junction bases not matched to a gene: 6. This CDR3 has 15 amino acids. Germline assignment: CDR1 SGHNT and CDR2 YYREEE (reference sequence). Written as DNA, the CDR3 is TGTGCCAGCAGCCCACAGACAGGGCCTGGAAACACCATATATTTT. Its translation: CASSPQTGPGNTIYF.